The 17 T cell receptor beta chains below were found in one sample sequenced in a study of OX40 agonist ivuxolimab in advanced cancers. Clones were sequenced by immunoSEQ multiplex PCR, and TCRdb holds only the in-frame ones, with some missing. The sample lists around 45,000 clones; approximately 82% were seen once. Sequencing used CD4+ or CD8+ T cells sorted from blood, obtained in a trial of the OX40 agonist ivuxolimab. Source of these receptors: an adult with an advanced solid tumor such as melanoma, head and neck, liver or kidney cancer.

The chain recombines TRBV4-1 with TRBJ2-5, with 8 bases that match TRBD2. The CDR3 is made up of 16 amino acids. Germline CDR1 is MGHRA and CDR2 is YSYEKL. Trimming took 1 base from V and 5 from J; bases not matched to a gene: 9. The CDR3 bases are TGCGCCAGCAGCCAAGCGGGTAGCGGGGCCTGGGAGACCCAGTACTTC. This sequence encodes CASSQAGSGAWETQYF.

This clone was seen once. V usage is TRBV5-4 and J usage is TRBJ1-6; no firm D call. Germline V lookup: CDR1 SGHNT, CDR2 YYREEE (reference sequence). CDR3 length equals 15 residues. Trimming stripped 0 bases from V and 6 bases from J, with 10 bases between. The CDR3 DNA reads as TGTGCCAGCAGCTTGGATCCCTTGAGTAATTCACCCCTCCACTTT. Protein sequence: CASSLDPLSNSPLHF. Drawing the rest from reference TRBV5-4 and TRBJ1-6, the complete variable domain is ETGVTQSPTHLIKTRGQQVTLRCSSQSGHNTVSWYQQALGQGPQFIFQYYREEENGRGNFPPRFSGLQFPNYSSELNVNALELDDSALYLCASSLDPLSNSPLHFGNGTRLTVT.

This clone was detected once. CDR3 sequence reads: CASSETVNTEAFF. The CDR3 bases are TGTGCCAGCTCCGAGACAGTGAACACTGAAGCTTTCTTT. V and J are TRBV25-1 and TRBJ1-1; D perhaps matches TRBD1 (5 bases). This CDR3 has 13 amino acids. Between the trimmed V and J ends, which lost 8 bases and 0 bases, there was a span of 10 bases. CDR1 is MGHDK, CDR2 SYGVNS, per germline.

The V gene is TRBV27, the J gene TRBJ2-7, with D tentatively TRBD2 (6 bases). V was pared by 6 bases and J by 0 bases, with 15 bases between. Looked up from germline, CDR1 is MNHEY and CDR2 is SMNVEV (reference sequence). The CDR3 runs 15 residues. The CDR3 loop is CASSYVGGTSYEQYF. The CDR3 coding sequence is TGTGCCAGCAGCTATGTCGGCGGGACCTCCTACGAGCAGTACTTC.

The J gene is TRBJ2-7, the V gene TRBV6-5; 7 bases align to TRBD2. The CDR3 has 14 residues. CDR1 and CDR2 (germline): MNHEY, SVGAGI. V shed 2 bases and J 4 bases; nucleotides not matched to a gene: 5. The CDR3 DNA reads TGTGCCAGCAGTTACAGAGTAGCGGGTTACGAGCAGTACTTC. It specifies CASSYRVAGYEQYF.

The CDR3 nucleotides read TGCGCCAGCAGAAATTTGGACAATAATTCACCCCTCCACTTT. This codes for CASRNLDNNSPLHF. The rearrangement uses TRBV10-2 and TRBJ1-6; maybe TRBD1 (5 bases). The CDR3 loop spans 14 amino acids. CDR1 and CDR2 from the germline V gene are WSHSY and SAAADI. V was clipped by 6 bases and J by 5 bases, with 11 bases between them.

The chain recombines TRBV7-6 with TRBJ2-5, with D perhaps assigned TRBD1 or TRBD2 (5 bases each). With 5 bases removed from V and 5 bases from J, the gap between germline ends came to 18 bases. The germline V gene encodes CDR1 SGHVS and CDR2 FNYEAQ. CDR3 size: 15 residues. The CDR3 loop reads CASSPGLATSETQYF. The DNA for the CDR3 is TGTGCCAGCAGCCCAGGGCTAGCCACTTCGGAGACCCAGTACTTC.

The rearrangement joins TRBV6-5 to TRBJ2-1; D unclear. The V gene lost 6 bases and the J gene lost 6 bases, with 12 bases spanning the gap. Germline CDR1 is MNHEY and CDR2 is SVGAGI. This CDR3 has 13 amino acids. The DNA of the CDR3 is TGTGCCAGCAGCGCAAGTCTCGGCAATGAGCAGTTCTTC. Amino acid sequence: CASSASLGNEQFF.

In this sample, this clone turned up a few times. Here the CDR3 reads CASSQVLTPSGGYTF. CDR3 sequence (DNA): TGTGCCAGCAGCCAAGTGCTCACCCCGAGTGGCGGCTACACCTTC. The J gene is TRBJ1-2, the V gene TRBV14; the D is unclear. The CDR3 is made up of 15 amino acids. In germline, CDR1 is SGHDN, CDR2 FVKESK. Trimming cost V 1 base and J 8 bases, with 17 bases left between them.

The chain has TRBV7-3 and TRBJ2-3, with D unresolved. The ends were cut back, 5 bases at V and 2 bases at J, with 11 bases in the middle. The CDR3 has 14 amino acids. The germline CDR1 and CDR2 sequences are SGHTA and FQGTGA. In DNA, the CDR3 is TGTGCCAGCAGCCCCTCCTACCTCACAGATACGCAGTATTTT. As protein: CASSPSYLTDTQYF.

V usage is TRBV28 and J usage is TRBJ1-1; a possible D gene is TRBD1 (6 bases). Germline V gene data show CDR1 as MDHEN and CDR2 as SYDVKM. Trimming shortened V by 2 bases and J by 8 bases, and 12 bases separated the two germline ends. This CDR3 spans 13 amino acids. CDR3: CASSLRGAPEAFF. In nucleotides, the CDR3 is TGTGCCAGCAGTTTACGGGGGGCTCCCGAAGCTTTCTTT.

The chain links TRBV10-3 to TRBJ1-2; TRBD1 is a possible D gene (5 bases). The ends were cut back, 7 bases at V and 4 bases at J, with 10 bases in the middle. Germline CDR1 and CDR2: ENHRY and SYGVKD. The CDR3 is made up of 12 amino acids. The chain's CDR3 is CAIMGDPYGYTF. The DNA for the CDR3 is TGTGCCATCATGGGGGACCCCTATGGCTACACCTTC.

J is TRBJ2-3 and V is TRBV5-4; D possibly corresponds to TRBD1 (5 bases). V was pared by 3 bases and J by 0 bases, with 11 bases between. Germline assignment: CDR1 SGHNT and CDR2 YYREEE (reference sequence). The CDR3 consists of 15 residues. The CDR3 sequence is CASSWATASTDTQYF. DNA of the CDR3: TGTGCCAGCAGCTGGGCGACAGCTAGCACAGATACGCAGTATTTT. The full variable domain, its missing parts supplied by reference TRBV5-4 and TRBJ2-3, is ETGVTQSPTHLIKTRGQQVTLRCSSQSGHNTVSWYQQALGQGPQFIFQYYREEENGRGNFPPRFSGLQFPNYSSELNVNALELDDSALYLCASSWATASTDTQYFGPGTRLTVL.

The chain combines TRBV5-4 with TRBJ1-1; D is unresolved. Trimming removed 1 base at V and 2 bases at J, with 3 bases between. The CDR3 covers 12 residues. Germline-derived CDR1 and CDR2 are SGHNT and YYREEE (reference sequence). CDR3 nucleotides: TGTGCCAGCAGCTTGAGTAACACTGAAGCTTTCTTT. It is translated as CASSLSNTEAFF.

CDR3 DNA sequence: TGTGCCAGCAGTTACGAGGGCTTGGACAGACATGGCTACACCTTC. Protein: CASSYEGLDRHGYTF. The V gene is TRBV6-6, the J gene TRBJ1-2, with D perhaps TRBD1 (6 bases). The CDR3 totals 15 residues. In germline, CDR1 is MNHNY, CDR2 SVGAGI (reference sequence). Trimming removed 2 bases from V and 6 bases from J, with 16 bases in between.

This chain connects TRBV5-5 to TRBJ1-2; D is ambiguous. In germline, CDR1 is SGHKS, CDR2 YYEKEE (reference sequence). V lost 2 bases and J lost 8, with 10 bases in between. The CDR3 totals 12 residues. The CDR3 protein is CASSLKGGGYTF. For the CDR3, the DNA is TGTGCCAGCAGCTTAAAGGGCGGGGGCTACACCTTC. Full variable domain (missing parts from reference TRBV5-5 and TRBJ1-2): DAGVTQSPTHLIKTRGQQVTLRCSPISGHKSVSWYQQVLGQGPQFIFQYYEKEERGRGNFPDRFSARQFPNYSSELNVNALLLGDSALYLCASSLKGGGYTFGSGTRLTVV.

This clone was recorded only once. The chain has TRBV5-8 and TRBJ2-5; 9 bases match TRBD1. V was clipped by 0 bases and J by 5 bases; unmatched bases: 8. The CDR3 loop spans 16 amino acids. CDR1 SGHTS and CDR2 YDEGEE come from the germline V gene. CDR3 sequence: CASSLGAGTGRETQYF. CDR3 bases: TGTGCCAGCAGCTTGGGGGCAGGGACAGGGCGGGAGACCCAGTACTTC.